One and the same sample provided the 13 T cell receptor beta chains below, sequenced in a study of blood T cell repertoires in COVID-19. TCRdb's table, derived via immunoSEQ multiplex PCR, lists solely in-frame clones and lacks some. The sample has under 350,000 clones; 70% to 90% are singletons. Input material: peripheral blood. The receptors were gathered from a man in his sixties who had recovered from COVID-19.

The CDR3 DNA reads TGTGCCAGTAGTATGGCGGGGGGGGCCAACGTCCTGACTTTC. It translates to CASSMAGGANVLTF. The genes are TRBV19 and TRBJ2-6; D might be TRBD2 (6 bases). Germline CDR1 and CDR2: LNHDA and SQIVND (reference sequence). With 3 bases removed from V and 4 bases from J, the gap between germline ends came to 7 bases. The length of the CDR3 is 14 residues.

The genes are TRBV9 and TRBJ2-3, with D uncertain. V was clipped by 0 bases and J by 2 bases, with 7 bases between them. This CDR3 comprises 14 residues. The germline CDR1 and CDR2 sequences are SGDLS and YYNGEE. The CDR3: CASSVAGTTDTQYF. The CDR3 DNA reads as TGTGCCAGCAGCGTAGCTGGCACCACAGATACGCAGTATTTT.

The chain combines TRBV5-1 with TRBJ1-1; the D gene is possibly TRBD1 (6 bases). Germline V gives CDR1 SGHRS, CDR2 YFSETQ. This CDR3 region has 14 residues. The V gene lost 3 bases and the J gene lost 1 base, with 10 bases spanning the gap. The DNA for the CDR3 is TGCGCCAGCAGCTCCTTAGGGGGGAACACTGAAGCTTTCTTT. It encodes CASSSLGGNTEAFF.

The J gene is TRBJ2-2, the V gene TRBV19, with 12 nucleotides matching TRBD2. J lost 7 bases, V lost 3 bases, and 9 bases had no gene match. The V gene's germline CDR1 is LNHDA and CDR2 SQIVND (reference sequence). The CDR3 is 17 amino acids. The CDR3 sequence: CASSMTSGSHRGGELFF. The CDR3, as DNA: TGTGCCAGTAGTATGACTAGCGGGAGTCACCGGGGCGGGGAGCTGTTTTTT. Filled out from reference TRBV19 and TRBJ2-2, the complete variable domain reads DGGITQSPKYLFRKEGQNVTLSCEQNLNHDAMYWYRQDPGQGLRLIYYSQIVNDFQKGDIAEGYSVSREKKESFPLTVTSAQKNPTAFYLCASSMTSGSHRGGELFFGEGSRLTVL.

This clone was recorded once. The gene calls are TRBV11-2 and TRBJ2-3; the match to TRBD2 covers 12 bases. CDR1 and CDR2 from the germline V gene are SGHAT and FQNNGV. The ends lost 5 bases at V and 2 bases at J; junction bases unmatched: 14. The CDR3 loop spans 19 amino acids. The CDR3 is CASSRSPSGGARYTDTQYF. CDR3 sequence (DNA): TGTGCCAGCAGCCGAAGTCCTAGCGGGGGGGCTCGCTACACAGATACGCAGTATTTT.

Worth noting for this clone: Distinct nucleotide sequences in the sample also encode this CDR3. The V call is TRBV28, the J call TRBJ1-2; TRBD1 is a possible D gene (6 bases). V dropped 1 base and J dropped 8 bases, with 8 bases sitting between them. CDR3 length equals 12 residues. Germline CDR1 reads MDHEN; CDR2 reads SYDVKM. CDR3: CASSLSGGGYTF. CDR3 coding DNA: TGTGCCAGCAGTTTATCGGGGGGCGGCTACACCTTC.

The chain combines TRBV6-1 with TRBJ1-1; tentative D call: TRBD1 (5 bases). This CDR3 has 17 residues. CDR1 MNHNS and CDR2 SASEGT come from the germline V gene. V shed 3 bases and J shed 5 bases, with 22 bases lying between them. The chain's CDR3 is CASSDVPPSPQGTEAFF. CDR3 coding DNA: TGTGCCAGCAGTGATGTTCCTCCGAGTCCTCAGGGTACTGAAGCTTTCTTT.

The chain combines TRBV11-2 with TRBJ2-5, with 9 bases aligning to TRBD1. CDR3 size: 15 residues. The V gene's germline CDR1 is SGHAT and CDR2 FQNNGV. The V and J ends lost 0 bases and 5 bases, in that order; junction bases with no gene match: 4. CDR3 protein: CASSLDGTGPETQYF. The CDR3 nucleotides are TGTGCCAGCAGCTTAGACGGGACAGGGCCGGAGACCCAGTACTTC.

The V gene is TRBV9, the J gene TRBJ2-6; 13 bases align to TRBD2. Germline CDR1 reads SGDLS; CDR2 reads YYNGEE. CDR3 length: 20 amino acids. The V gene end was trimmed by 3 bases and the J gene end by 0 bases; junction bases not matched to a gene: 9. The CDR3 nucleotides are TGTGCCAGCAGCGCAAAGATGGGACTAGCGGGGATCTCTGGGGCCAACGTCCTGACTTTC. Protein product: CASSAKMGLAGISGANVLTF.

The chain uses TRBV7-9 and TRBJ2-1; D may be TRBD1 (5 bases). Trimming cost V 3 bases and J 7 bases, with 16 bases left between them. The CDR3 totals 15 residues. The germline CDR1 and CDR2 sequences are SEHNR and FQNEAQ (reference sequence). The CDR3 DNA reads TGTGCCAGCAGCTTCGTGGCCACAGGCCAGAATGAGCAGTTCTTC. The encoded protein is CASSFVATGQNEQFF. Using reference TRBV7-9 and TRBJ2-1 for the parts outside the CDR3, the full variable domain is DTGVSQNPRHKITKRGQNVTFRCDPISEHNRLYWYRQTLGQGPEFLTYFQNEAQLEKSRLLSDRFSAERPKGSFSTLEIQRTEQGDSAMYLCASSFVATGQNEQFFGPGTRLTVL.

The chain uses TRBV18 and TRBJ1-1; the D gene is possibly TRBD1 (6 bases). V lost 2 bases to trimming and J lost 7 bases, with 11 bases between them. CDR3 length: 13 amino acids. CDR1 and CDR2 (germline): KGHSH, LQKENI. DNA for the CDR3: TGTGCCAGCTCACCATCTGGGACACTTGAAGCTTTCTTT. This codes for CASSPSGTLEAFF.

In DNA form, the CDR3 reads TGTGCCAGTAGTACAGGAGGGGGGGGCACAGATACGCAGTATTTT. Translating gives CASSTGGGGTDTQYF. The V and J genes are TRBV19 and TRBJ2-3, with D possibly matching TRBD2 (7 bases). V lost 4 bases, J lost 1 base, and 12 bases lay in between. Germline CDR1 reads LNHDA; CDR2 reads SQIVND (reference sequence). This CDR3 region has 15 residues.

CDR3: CASRGTSGKDTQYF. In DNA, the CDR3 is TGTGCCAGCAGGGGGACTAGCGGGAAAGATACGCAGTATTTT. The genes are TRBV2 and TRBJ2-3; 13 nucleotides align to TRBD2. The CDR3 totals 14 residues. From germline, CDR1 is SNHLY and CDR2 FYNNEI. The J segment lost 5 bases and the V segment lost 6 bases, leaving 2 bases of the junction unmatched.